Described below is a single T cell receptor (beta chain) sequence and its context. Its antigen has not been determined. One base away there is no much larger clone; base qualities are not given. This specimen comes from a study of CD8+CD57+ T cells in acquired aplastic anemia (dated by TCRdb to between 2018 and 2020). Background on the whole study: A mean of about 3.2 ug of DNA, ranging from about 0.2 to 27.4 ug, was extracted from sorted CD4+ and CD8+ cells. For healthy donor samples, the average read count was around 10 million for CD4+ cells and roughly 11 million for CD8+ cells. General findings and caveats noted by the study authors: Between patients and healthy controls, no significant difference in CD8+ Simpson's diversity was found (P=0.060). About 30 CD8+ CDR3 sequences were found to be shared between patients and controls, but these sequences appeared to be highly expressed in patients and within the immunodominant clones of the patients.

Genomic DNA was used as template for profiling of TCR beta VDJ combinations and CDR3 sequences. TCR repertoire sequencing was run on an Illumina HiSeq 2000. As for how the authors treated the data: Repertoires were assessed using TRBV/TRBJ rearrangement plots, CDR3 size and DJ length profiles, and Simpson's diversity index. Whichever DNA sequence was most abundant in the deep sequencing data was defined as the immunodominant clone. CDR3 amino acid sequences were screened for sharing across subjects and compared with published repertoires and the VDJdb database. TCRdb reran the public reads through fastp at Q25 and MiXCR, keeping productive beta chains. All rows with the same CDR3 protein become a single entry with the most common DNA and genes. The V and J calls shown here were made by TCRdb, not taken from the authors' results. The sample records 100,000 to 150,000 distinct CDR3 sequences, 48% of which are singletons. The top ten hold about 2.5% of the sample.

The CDR1 and CDR2 encoded by the germline V gene (reference sequence) are LGHDT and YNNKEL. Its CDR3 holds 16 amino acids, cysteine through phenylalanine. Just CDR3 DNA is preserved here, 48 bases in frame from base 1. V sheds 0 bases and J sheds 1 base, leaving 10 bases between their ends. In this study, sorted CD4+ and CD8+ T cells from the blood of healthy subjects and of severe aplastic anemia patients had their TCR repertoires deep-sequenced. Ficoll-Paque density gradient centrifugation was used to isolate peripheral blood mononuclear cells. Before DNA extraction, CD4+ and CD8+ T cells were sorted with FACS or magnetic beads.

This sequence originates from a human donor in good health, serving as a control. The chain was built from TRBV3-1 and TRBJ2-4; the D assignment is uncertain and may be TRBD1 or TRBD2, with 6 bases supporting each. Specimen: sorted CD4+, CD8+, or CD8+CD57+ T cells (not recorded which) from PBMCs. The CDR3 protein: CASSQDPGAAKNIQYF. In nucleotide form, the sequence is TGTGCCAGCAGCCAAGATCCGGGGGCGGCCAAAAACATTCAGTACTTC. Where the CDR3 stops, the reference TRBV3-1 and TRBJ2-4 genes take over; the full variable domain is DTAVSQTPKYLVTQMGNDKSIKCEQNLGHDTMYWYKQDSKKFLKIMFSYNNKELIINETVPNRFSPKSPDKAHLNLHINSLELGDSAVYFCASSQDPGAAKNIQYFGAGTRLSVL.